This TCR beta chain comes out of a study of CD8 T cells in Susac syndrome. This clonotype is a singleton in its sample. Sequencing of TCR beta drew on CD8+ and CD4+ T cells from blood. Stable or active relapsing-remitting multiple sclerosis, untreated and meeting revised McDonald criteria, defined the controls. Negative isolation was applied to CD8+ and CD4+ T cells, and FACS enrichment was applied to TEMRA cells. RNA in amounts of about 0.45 to 1 ug was reverse transcribed with random hexamers. TCR beta CDR3 was amplified by immunoSEQ multiplex PCR. This amplification extended across 54 Vbeta and 13 Jbeta segments. TCRdb recomputed calls from the immunoSEQ multiplex PCR reads with MiXCR, one row per CDR3 protein. The sample yields around 280,000 distinct CDR3 sequences, around 83% seen once. Germline V gene sequence: CDR1 SNHLY, CDR2 FYNNEI. The CDR3 loop spans 17 amino acids. Trimming removed 6 bases from V and 3 bases from J, with 21 bases in between.

Sequenced sample: CD8+ T cells from PBMCs. V gene TRBV2 combines with J gene TRBJ1-5; D is possibly TRBD1 (5 bases). This TCR came from a human donor with multiple sclerosis. Here the CDR3 DNA reads TGTGCCAGCAGGTCTGGTGCCGGGGGTAGGGACAATCAGCCCCAGCATTTT. This encodes CASRSGAGGRDNQPQHF.